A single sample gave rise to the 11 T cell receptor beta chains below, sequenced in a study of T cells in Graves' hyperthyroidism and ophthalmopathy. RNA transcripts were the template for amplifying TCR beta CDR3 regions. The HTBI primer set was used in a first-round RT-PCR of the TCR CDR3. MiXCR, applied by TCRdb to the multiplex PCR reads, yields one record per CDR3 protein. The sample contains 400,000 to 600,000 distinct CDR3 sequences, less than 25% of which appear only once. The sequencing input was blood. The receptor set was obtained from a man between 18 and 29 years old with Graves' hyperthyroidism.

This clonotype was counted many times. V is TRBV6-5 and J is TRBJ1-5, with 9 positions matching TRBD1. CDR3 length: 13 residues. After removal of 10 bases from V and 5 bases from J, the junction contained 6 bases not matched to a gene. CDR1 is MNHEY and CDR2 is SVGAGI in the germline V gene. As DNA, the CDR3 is TGTGCCACCTACCGACAGGGGGATCAGCCCCAGCATTTT. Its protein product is CATYRQGDQPQHF.

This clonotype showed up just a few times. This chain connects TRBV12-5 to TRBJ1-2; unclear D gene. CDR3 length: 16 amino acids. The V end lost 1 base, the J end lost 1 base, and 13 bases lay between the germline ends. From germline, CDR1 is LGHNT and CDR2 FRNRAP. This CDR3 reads CASGLGSGKLNYGYTF. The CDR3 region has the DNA TGTGCTAGTGGTTTGGGATCGGGGAAGCTTAACTATGGCTACACCTTC.

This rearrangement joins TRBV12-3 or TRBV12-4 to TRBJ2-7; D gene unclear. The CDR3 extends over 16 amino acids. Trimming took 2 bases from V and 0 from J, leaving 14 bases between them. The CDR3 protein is CASSLSSAGSSYEQYF. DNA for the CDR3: TGTGCCAGCAGTTTAAGCTCCGCAGGAAGCTCCTACGAGCAGTACTTC.

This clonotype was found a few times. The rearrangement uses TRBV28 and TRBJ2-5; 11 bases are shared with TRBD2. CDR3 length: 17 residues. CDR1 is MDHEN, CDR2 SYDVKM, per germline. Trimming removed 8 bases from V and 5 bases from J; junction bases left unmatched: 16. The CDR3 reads CASRGSSGRAPGETQYF. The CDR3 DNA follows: TGTGCCAGCCGGGGAAGTAGCGGGAGGGCCCCGGGGGAGACCCAGTACTTC.

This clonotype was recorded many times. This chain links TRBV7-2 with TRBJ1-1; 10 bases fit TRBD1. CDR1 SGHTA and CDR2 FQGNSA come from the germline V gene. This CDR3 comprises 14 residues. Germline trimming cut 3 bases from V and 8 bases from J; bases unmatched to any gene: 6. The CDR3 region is CASSFDRGQGEAFF. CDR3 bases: TGTGCCAGCAGCTTTGATCGGGGACAGGGGGAAGCTTTCTTT.

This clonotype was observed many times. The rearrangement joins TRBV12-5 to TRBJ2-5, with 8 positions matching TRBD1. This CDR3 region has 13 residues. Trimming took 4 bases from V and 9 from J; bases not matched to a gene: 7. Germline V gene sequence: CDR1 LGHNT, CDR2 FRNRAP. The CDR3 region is CASGSGGPGAQYF. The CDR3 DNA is TGTGCTAGTGGTTCAGGGGGCCCCGGAGCCCAGTACTTC.

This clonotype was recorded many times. CDR3 in amino acids: CASSRPGTGTTGNTIYF. The CDR3 DNA reads as TGTGCCAGCAGCCGGCCCGGGACAGGGACTACGGGAAACACCATATATTTT. The gene calls are TRBV28 and TRBJ1-3; 9 bases align to TRBD1. Trimming cost V 6 bases and J 4 bases; bases outside gene matches: 13. In germline, CDR1 is MDHEN, CDR2 SYDVKM. The CDR3 covers 17 residues.

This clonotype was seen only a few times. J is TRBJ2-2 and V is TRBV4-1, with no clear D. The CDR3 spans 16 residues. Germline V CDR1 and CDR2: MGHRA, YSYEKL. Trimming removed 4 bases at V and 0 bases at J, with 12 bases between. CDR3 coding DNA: TGCGCCAGCAGCCCCAAGGGCAGCGCGAACACCGGGGAGCTGTTTTTT. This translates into CASSPKGSANTGELFF.

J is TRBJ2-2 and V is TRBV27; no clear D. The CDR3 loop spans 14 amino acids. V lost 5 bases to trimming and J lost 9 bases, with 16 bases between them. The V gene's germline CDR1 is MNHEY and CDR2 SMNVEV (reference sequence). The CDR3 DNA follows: TGTGCCAGCAGTGTCTTTCCCACCCTGTGGGAGCTGTTTTTT. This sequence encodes CASSVFPTLWELFF.

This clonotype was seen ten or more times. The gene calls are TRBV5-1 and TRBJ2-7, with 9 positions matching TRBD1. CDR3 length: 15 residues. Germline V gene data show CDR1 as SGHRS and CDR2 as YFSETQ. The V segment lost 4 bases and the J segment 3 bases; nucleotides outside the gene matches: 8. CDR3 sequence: CASSTTRDRVYEQYF. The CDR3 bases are TGCGCCAGCAGCACGACCCGGGACAGGGTCTACGAGCAGTACTTC.

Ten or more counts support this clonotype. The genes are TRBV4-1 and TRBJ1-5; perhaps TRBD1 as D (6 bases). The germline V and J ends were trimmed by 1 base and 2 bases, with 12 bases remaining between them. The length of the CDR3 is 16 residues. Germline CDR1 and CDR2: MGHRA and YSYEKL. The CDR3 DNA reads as TGCGCCAGCAGCCAAGGACAGGCCAAAGGCAATCAGCCCCAGCATTTT. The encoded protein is CASSQGQAKGNQPQHF.